The clone carrying this T cell receptor (beta chain) was seen only a few times. Unique molecular identifiers featured in how the TCRbeta library was prepared. TCRdb itself ran the PCR reads through MiXCR, one entry per CDR3 protein. The sample holds around 400,000 distinct CDR3 sequences, just over 20% seen once. These data belong to a study of T-cell reconstitution after alpha-beta-depleted transplantation in children. The sequencing used PBMCs from the stem cell graft donor, collected from the stem cell graft. This receptor was identified in a human donor who donated a stem cell graft to a child with acute myeloid leukemia.

CDR3 bases: TGCAGTGCTAGTCTGACAGGGTACAACATTCAGTACTTC. This codes for CSASLTGYNIQYF. The chain joins TRBV20-1 to TRBJ2-4; 7 bases fit TRBD1. V was pared by 3 bases and J by 7 bases, with 6 bases of the junction left unmatched. Germline values: CDR1 DFQATT, CDR2 SNEGSKA (reference sequence). The CDR3 consists of 13 residues.